Given below is one T cell receptor (beta chain) in context. This entry belongs to a study of Ad26.COV2.S vaccination and SARS-CoV-2 variants. Libraries were prepared by immunoSEQ multiplex PCR; TCRdb keeps only in-frame clonotypes and omits some of them. The sample has about 480,000 clones; around 85% are singletons. Treatment described: around 19 received Ad26.COV2.S at low or high dose, single or two shots; about 5 received placebo; per-sample allocation not given. Following the first vaccine or placebo injection, samples were taken on day 63. The shot given was an Ad26 vector that makes Wuhan-strain SARS-CoV-2 spike. The CDR3 has 16 amino acids. Germline values: CDR1 SGHTA, CDR2 FQGNSA. Between the trimmed V and J ends, which lost 3 bases and 4 bases, there was a span of 15 bases.

This clonotype was obtained from a person between 18 and 60 years old who received the Ad26.COV2.S COVID-19 vaccine or a placebo. Specimen: peripheral blood, collected in a trial of Ad26.COV2.S vaccine versus placebo. The chain uses TRBV7-2 and TRBJ2-2, with D maybe TRBD1 (6 bases). The CDR3 sequence: CASSLGHSGGTGELFF. The CDR3 DNA sequence: TGTGCCAGCAGCTTGGGACATTCCGGCGGCACCGGGGAGCTGTTTTTT.